This TCR beta chain emerged from a study of vaccination effects on CD4 cells after COVID-19. From germline, CDR1 is SNHLY and CDR2 FYNNEI. Trimming pared 5 bases from V and 3 bases from J, leaving 8 bases between. The length of the CDR3 is 12 residues. ViraFEST expansion of antigen-specific CD4+ T cells with viral peptide pools preceded sequencing. Culture lasted about 10 days before CD4+ T cell isolation. Participants each got two BNT162b2 or mRNA-1273 vaccine doses. Replacing half the medium with IL-2 medium was done on days 3 and 7. Comments on this clone: The target antigen is unknown.

Whole-study results and caveats: Infection-derived and vaccine-derived clones contracted markedly late after vaccination.

Repertoires were generated with immunoSEQ multiplex PCR, while TCRdb's copy carries only in-frame clones and drops some. The data show about 59,000 clones, roughly 78% seen once. The chain is built from TRBV2 and TRBJ2-7; D possibly corresponds to TRBD1 (5 bases). The clonotype was recovered from a human donor who received a COVID-19 vaccine. Sample: CD4+ T cells from PBMCs cultured with HCoV-OC43 spike peptides, taken after COVID-19 vaccination. The subset: HCoV-OC43 spike overlapping peptide pool stimulation. CDR3 in amino acids: CASSSDSYEQYV. DNA for the CDR3: TGTGCCAGCAGTTCCGACAGCTACGAGCAGTACGTC.